The rows below give T cell receptor beta chains drawn from one sample of a study of blood T cell repertoires in COVID-19. Assay: immunoSEQ multiplex PCR; the TCRdb copy retains only in-frame clones and omits some. The sample yields 100,000 to 150,000 clones, about 83% seen once. The sequenced sample consisted of peripheral blood. All receptors come from a man between 35 and 55 years old with active or convalescent COVID-19. Both conserved end residues are part of each CDR3. The order of the fields is clone size, D gene, J gene, V gene, CDR3 DNA, CDR3 protein. The D gene is left open where the match is weak. Some rows have no size entry. The others give once, few or many, or a class for an expanded clone.

clone size: .
D gene: .
J gene: TRBJ2-1
V gene: TRBV30
CDR3 DNA: TGTGCCTGGAGTGTGGACAATTCCTACAATGAGCAGTTCTTC
CDR3 protein: CAWSVDNSYNEQFF

clone size: .
D gene: .
J gene: TRBJ2-7
V gene: TRBV5-6
CDR3 DNA: TGTGCCAGCAGCCTAGGAAGACGCTACGAGCAGTACTTC
CDR3 protein: CASSLGRRYEQYF

clone size: once
D gene: .
J gene: TRBJ2-7
V gene: TRBV7-2
CDR3 DNA: TGTGCCAGCAGCTCCCTCCGGGAGCAGTACTTC
CDR3 protein: CASSSLREQYF

clone size: .
D gene: TRBD1
J gene: TRBJ2-2
V gene: TRBV5-1
CDR3 DNA: TGCGCCAGCAGCTTTAGTGGACAGGGGTCCGGGGAGCTGTTTTTT
CDR3 protein: CASSFSGQGSGELFF

clone size: .
D gene: .
J gene: TRBJ2-7
V gene: TRBV21-1
CDR3 DNA: TGTGCCAGCAGCACCTCTAAACAGGGGCCTTCCTACGAGCAGTACTTC
CDR3 protein: CASSTSKQGPSYEQYF

clone size: once
D gene: TRBD1
J gene: TRBJ2-4
V gene: TRBV6-2/TRBV6-3
CDR3 DNA: TGTGCCAGCAGTCGGACAGGGGGATCAGCCAAAAACATTCAGTACTTC
CDR3 protein: CASSRTGGSAKNIQYF

clone size: .
D gene: .
J gene: TRBJ2-2
V gene: TRBV5-1
CDR3 DNA: TGCGCCAGCAGCTTGGTGGGCCGGGGGTCCGGGGAGCTGTTTTTT
CDR3 protein: CASSLVGRGSGELFF

clone size: .
D gene: TRBD1
J gene: TRBJ2-1
V gene: TRBV11-2
CDR3 DNA: TGTGCCAGCAGCTGGGTAAGGACAGGGCTGGATCACGAGCAGTTCTTC
CDR3 protein: CASSWVRTGLDHEQFF

clone size: .
D gene: TRBD2
J gene: TRBJ2-1
V gene: TRBV9
CDR3 DNA: TGTGCCAGCACCCCGGGACTAGCCCCCAATGAGCAGTTCTTC
CDR3 protein: CASTPGLAPNEQFF

clone size: .
D gene: .
J gene: TRBJ1-1
V gene: TRBV7-9
CDR3 DNA: TGTGCCAGCAGCCTGGGACTCATGAACACTGAAGCTTTCTTT
CDR3 protein: CASSLGLMNTEAFF

clone size: .
D gene: .
J gene: TRBJ1-2
V gene: TRBV5-6
CDR3 DNA: TGTGCCAGCAGTCCGGCCCTCGGGAAGGACTATGGCTACACCTTC
CDR3 protein: CASSPALGKDYGYTF

clone size: .
D gene: TRBD1
J gene: TRBJ1-5
V gene: TRBV7-2
CDR3 DNA: TGTGCCAGCACCTTGGGACAGGGGCTGAATCAGCCCCAGCATTTT
CDR3 protein: CASTLGQGLNQPQHF

clone size: .
D gene: .
J gene: TRBJ1-6
V gene: TRBV7-2
CDR3 DNA: TGTGCCAGCAGCTTAATCCAGGGAAATTCACCCCTCCACTTT
CDR3 protein: CASSLIQGNSPLHF

clone size: .
D gene: TRBD1
J gene: TRBJ2-7
V gene: TRBV19
CDR3 DNA: TGTGCCAGTAGTCTCCAGGGGGTCGGCTCCTACGAGCAGTACTTC
CDR3 protein: CASSLQGVGSYEQYF

clone size: once
D gene: .
J gene: TRBJ1-2
V gene: TRBV5-1
CDR3 DNA: TGCGCCAGCAGACCCCACGTAACAGGGAAGGCGATGGGCTACACCTTC
CDR3 protein: CASRPHVTGKAMGYTF

clone size: .
D gene: TRBD2
J gene: TRBJ2-3
V gene: TRBV7-2
CDR3 DNA: TGTGCCAGCAGCTTCGAGCCCCCCCAGCGGGGGGGCACAGATACGCAGTATTTT
CDR3 protein: CASSFEPPQRGGTDTQYF

clone size: .
D gene: TRBD1
J gene: TRBJ1-1
V gene: TRBV5-1
CDR3 DNA: TGCGCCAGCAGCCAAAAATGGACAGGGGAGGCTTCTGAAGCTTTCTTT
CDR3 protein: CASSQKWTGEASEAFF

clone size: .
D gene: TRBD2
J gene: TRBJ2-5
V gene: TRBV5-1
CDR3 DNA: TGCGCCAGCAGCCGGGGGACTAGCGGCCAAGAGACCCAGTACTTC
CDR3 protein: CASSRGTSGQETQYF

clone size: .
D gene: .
J gene: TRBJ2-5
V gene: TRBV19
CDR3 DNA: TGTGCCAGTAGTGCGGAAAGCAGGGGGGAGAGGAAGACCCAGTACTTC
CDR3 protein: CASSAESRGERKTQYF

clone size: .
D gene: .
J gene: TRBJ1-5
V gene: TRBV11-2
CDR3 DNA: TGTGCCAGCAGCTTTAGCGGGCACAATCAGCCCCAGCATTTT
CDR3 protein: CASSFSGHNQPQHF

clone size: .
D gene: TRBD1
J gene: TRBJ1-1
V gene: TRBV18
CDR3 DNA: TGTGCCAGCTCACAGGCCCGACAGGGAATGAACACTGAAGCTTTCTTT
CDR3 protein: CASSQARQGMNTEAFF

clone size: few
D gene: TRBD1
J gene: TRBJ1-5
V gene: TRBV18
CDR3 DNA: TGTGCCAGCTCACCTGATGACAGGGAACAGCATTTT
CDR3 protein: CASSPDDREQHF

clone size: once
D gene: .
J gene: TRBJ2-3
V gene: TRBV6-6
CDR3 DNA: TGTGCCAGCAGCCACGAGGTTAAAGCAGATACGCAGTATTTT
CDR3 protein: CASSHEVKADTQYF

clone size: .
D gene: .
J gene: TRBJ2-2
V gene: TRBV6-5
CDR3 DNA: TGTGCCAGCAAGGGGGGGGGCCAGAACGGGGAGCTGTTTTTT
CDR3 protein: CASKGGGQNGELFF

clone size: .
D gene: TRBD1
J gene: TRBJ1-5
V gene: TRBV6-2/TRBV6-3
CDR3 DNA: TGTGCCAGCAGTTTCGGACAGGGGGCTAGGAGCAATCAGCCCCAGCATTTT
CDR3 protein: CASSFGQGARSNQPQHF

clone size: .
D gene: .
J gene: TRBJ1-2
V gene: TRBV10-3
CDR3 DNA: TGTGCCATCAGTGAGGACACAGGGTTTGTGTACTATGGCTACACCTTC
CDR3 protein: CAISEDTGFVYYGYTF

clone size: many
D gene: .
J gene: TRBJ1-3
V gene: TRBV10-1
CDR3 DNA: TGCGCCAGCAGTGAGTCAAGCCGTGGAAACACCATATATTTT
CDR3 protein: CASSESSRGNTIYF

clone size: .
D gene: TRBD1
J gene: TRBJ1-3
V gene: TRBV4-2
CDR3 DNA: TGTGCCAGCAGCTCTTTGGACAGGGCTGGAAACACCATATATTTT
CDR3 protein: CASSSLDRAGNTIYF

clone size: few
D gene: .
J gene: TRBJ1-6
V gene: TRBV5-1
CDR3 DNA: TGCGCCAGCAGCTTGGAGCTCGGGGATGCTTCACCCCTCCACTTT
CDR3 protein: CASSLELGDASPLHF

clone size: .
D gene: TRBD2
J gene: TRBJ2-3
V gene: TRBV3-1/TRBV3-2
CDR3 DNA: TGTGCCAGCAGCCAGGCCGGGACTAGCGGATCAGCTAGCACAGATACGCAGTATTTT
CDR3 protein: CASSQAGTSGSASTDTQYF

clone size: .
D gene: TRBD2
J gene: TRBJ2-1
V gene: TRBV6-2/TRBV6-3
CDR3 DNA: TGTGCCAGCAGTTGGGCTAGCGGGGTCGATGGGACCTACAATGAGCAGTTCTTC
CDR3 protein: CASSWASGVDGTYNEQFF

clone size: .
D gene: .
J gene: TRBJ2-3
V gene: TRBV18
CDR3 DNA: TGTGCCAGCTCACCAGGCGAGGGAGATACGCAGTATTTT
CDR3 protein: CASSPGEGDTQYF

clone size: few
D gene: TRBD2
J gene: TRBJ2-1
V gene: TRBV5-1
CDR3 DNA: TGCGCCAGCAGCTCGCTAGCGGGGGCTCCCAATGAGCAGTTCTTC
CDR3 protein: CASSSLAGAPNEQFF

clone size: .
D gene: .
J gene: TRBJ1-4
V gene: TRBV5-1
CDR3 DNA: TGCGCCAGCAGCCCCGGTCGGGTCTGGGAAAAACTGTTTTTT
CDR3 protein: CASSPGRVWEKLFF

clone size: .
D gene: .
J gene: TRBJ1-3
V gene: TRBV10-3
CDR3 DNA: TGTGCCATCATGAGCTCTGGAAACACCATATATTTT
CDR3 protein: CAIMSSGNTIYF

clone size: .
D gene: TRBD1
J gene: TRBJ1-4
V gene: TRBV3-1/TRBV3-2
CDR3 DNA: TGTGCCAGCAGCCATCCTAGGGGGACAGCAAATGAAAAACTGTTTTTT
CDR3 protein: CASSHPRGTANEKLFF

clone size: few
D gene: TRBD2
J gene: TRBJ2-7
V gene: TRBV4-2
CDR3 DNA: TGTGCCAGCAGCCCTAACCCGATAGCGGGGGGCCTTTCGAGCTCCTACGAGCAGTACTTC
CDR3 protein: CASSPNPIAGGLSSSYEQYF

clone size: .
D gene: TRBD1
J gene: TRBJ1-4
V gene: TRBV30
CDR3 DNA: TGTGCCTGGAGTGTGACAGGGGGCGCAAATGAAAAACTGTTTTTT
CDR3 protein: CAWSVTGGANEKLFF

clone size: medium-sized
D gene: .
J gene: TRBJ2-2
V gene: TRBV6-4
CDR3 DNA: TGTGCCAGCAGTGACGCCCCCGATACAACCGGGGAGCTGTTTTTT
CDR3 protein: CASSDAPDTTGELFF

clone size: .
D gene: .
J gene: TRBJ2-2
V gene: TRBV18
CDR3 DNA: TGTGCCAGCTCACCACCCCTCCAGGGGGAGCTGTTTTTT
CDR3 protein: CASSPPLQGELFF

clone size: .
D gene: TRBD2
J gene: TRBJ2-5
V gene: TRBV7-6
CDR3 DNA: TGTGCCAGCAGCTTAGATCCAGTCCGGGACTACCTGATCCAGACCCAGTACTTC
CDR3 protein: CASSLDPVRDYLIQTQYF

clone size: .
D gene: TRBD2
J gene: TRBJ2-2
V gene: TRBV19
CDR3 DNA: TGTGCCAGTAGTCCTCGGTGGAGCGGGGGGATTTACACCGGGGAGCTGTTTTTT
CDR3 protein: CASSPRWSGGIYTGELFF

clone size: .
D gene: .
J gene: TRBJ2-5
V gene: TRBV3-1/TRBV3-2
CDR3 DNA: TGTGCCAGCAGCCAAAACGGTGCAGAGACCCAGTACTTC
CDR3 protein: CASSQNGAETQYF

clone size: .
D gene: .
J gene: TRBJ2-2
V gene: TRBV11-2
CDR3 DNA: TGTGCCAGCAGCTTAGAGCGTACCGGGGAGCTGTTTTTT
CDR3 protein: CASSLERTGELFF

clone size: .
D gene: .
J gene: TRBJ2-2
V gene: TRBV27
CDR3 DNA: TGTGCCAGCAGTACCAACCCCCGCGGGACCGGGGAGCTGTTTTTT
CDR3 protein: CASSTNPRGTGELFF

clone size: .
D gene: TRBD1
J gene: TRBJ2-7
V gene: TRBV6-6
CDR3 DNA: TGTGCCAGCAGCTCTGGACAGGTGACTAAGTCCGAGCAGTACTTC
CDR3 protein: CASSSGQVTKSEQYF

clone size: once
D gene: .
J gene: TRBJ2-6
V gene: TRBV6-6
CDR3 DNA: TGTGCCAGCAGCTATGCGGCAGTTGGGGCCAACGTCCTGACTTTC
CDR3 protein: CASSYAAVGANVLTF

clone size: .
D gene: .
J gene: TRBJ1-6
V gene: TRBV6-5
CDR3 DNA: TGTGCCAGCAGGCCATCGAGATCACCCCTCCACTTT
CDR3 protein: CASRPSRSPLHF

clone size: .
D gene: TRBD1
J gene: TRBJ1-2
V gene: TRBV5-1
CDR3 DNA: TGCGCCAGCAGCTTGCGGACAGGGGATGGCTACACCTTC
CDR3 protein: CASSLRTGDGYTF

clone size: .
D gene: TRBD2
J gene: TRBJ2-5
V gene: TRBV6-6
CDR3 DNA: TGTGCCAGCAGTTACTCTCCTAGCGGGGAGACCCAGTACTTC
CDR3 protein: CASSYSPSGETQYF